Ten or more counts support the clone carrying this T cell receptor (beta chain). Its target is unknown. One junction end disagrees with the germline gene, perhaps due to a read error. The data were taken from a study of breast tumors, draining lymph nodes, adjacent tissues. Study findings and constraints: Tumors had less TCR diversity than lymph nodes, more than nontumor tissue. The lymph node origin of tumor T cells was framed as consistent with a hypothesis, not demonstrated.

Breast cancer patients provided tissue from their axillary draining lymph nodes. This CDR3 contains 14 residues. The germline gives CDR1 SGDLS, CDR2 YYNGEE. TCRdb recomputed calls from the multiplex PCR reads with MiXCR, one row per CDR3 protein. Here the sample spans approximately 200,000 distinct CDR3 sequences, approximately 30% being singletons. This chain uses TRBV9 with TRBJ2-5, with 11 bases fitting TRBD2. The material sequenced was axillary lymph node tissue. This receptor was taken from a female donor with breast cancer. Some clones in this sample may be carry-over from other donors' samples. This chain's CDR3 is CASSPGLAEETQSF. The CDR3 coding sequence is TGTGCCAGCAGCCCGGGACTAGCGGAAGAGACCCAGTCCTTC.